This passage covers 7 T cell receptor beta chains from one sample sequenced in a study of shared clonotypes between healthy human individuals. Produced via immunoSEQ multiplex PCR; TCRdb's table is partial and in-frame only. The repertoire includes about 700,000 clones, around two thirds of them detected once, and about 1.7% sits in the top ten. The source material was memory CD4+ T cells sorted from blood. Subset: CD45RA-negative fraction. These receptor sequences come from a woman aged 25-40 years in good health.

This chain links TRBV6-5 with TRBJ2-3; D is unresolved. The CDR3 has 11 amino acids. CDR1 is MNHEY and CDR2 is SVGAGI in the germline V gene. Trimming shortened V by 7 bases and J by 2 bases, and 4 bases separated the two germline ends. CDR3 bases: TGTGCCAGCACCTCCACAGATACGCAGTATTTT. Residues: CASTSTDTQYF.

The chain is built from TRBV14 and TRBJ1-2; D may be TRBD1 (5 bases). Between the trimmed V and J ends, which lost 0 bases and 7 bases, there was a span of 9 bases. CDR1 SGHDN and CDR2 FVKESK come from the germline V gene. The CDR3 loop spans 13 amino acids. The CDR3 reads CASSQDEGPGYTF. DNA of the CDR3: TGTGCCAGCAGCCAAGATGAGGGGCCTGGCTACACCTTC.

This chain connects TRBV5-1 to TRBJ1-3; D is unresolved. V lost 6 bases and J lost 0, with 7 bases in between. There are 13 residues in the CDR3. CDR1 is SGHRS, CDR2 YFSETQ, per germline. CDR3 DNA sequence: TGCGCCAGCACGGACCTCTCTGGAAACACCATATATTTT. As protein: CASTDLSGNTIYF.

This clone was detected a few times. This sequence joins TRBV5-1 and TRBJ2-6; D is uncertain. The CDR3 sequence is 16 residues long. Trimming took off 4 bases at V and 0 bases at J, with 11 bases between the two ends. CDR1 is SGHRS and CDR2 is YFSETQ in the germline V gene. The CDR3 DNA is TGCGCCAGCAGCCCTCGGACGGGCTCTGGGGCCAACGTCCTGACTTTC. This gives the protein CASSPRTGSGANVLTF.

This clone was seen a few times. The V and J genes are TRBV7-9 and TRBJ2-1; 8 nucleotides align to TRBD2. Germline V gives CDR1 SEHNR, CDR2 FQNEAQ (reference sequence). V shed 5 bases, J shed 3 bases, and the junction held 9 bases outside the gene matches. There are 16 residues in the CDR3. The CDR3 coding sequence is TGTGCCAGCAGCGCCGCCGGGGGACTAGACTACAATGAGCAGTTCTTC. Protein: CASSAAGGLDYNEQFF.

This sequence joins TRBV19 and TRBJ2-7; 9 bases align to TRBD1. The germline gives CDR1 LNHDA, CDR2 SQIVND (reference sequence). Unmatched junction bases numbered 4, after V lost 4 bases and J lost 3 bases. There are 14 residues in the CDR3. CDR3 bases: TGTGCCAGTAGTAAACAGGGGGCGATCTACGAGCAGTACTTC. It yields the protein CASSKQGAIYEQYF.

The V and J genes are TRBV28 and TRBJ1-2; D unresolved. There are 12 residues in the CDR3. Germline lookup yields CDR1 MDHEN and CDR2 SYDVKM. Between the trimmed V and J ends, which lost 3 bases and 8 bases, there was a span of 10 bases. This CDR3 reads CASSFGETGYTF. The DNA for the CDR3 is TGTGCCAGCAGTTTCGGGGAAACCGGCTACACCTTC.